Shown below are 27 T cell receptor beta chains from a single sample sequenced in a study of CD8 T cells in Susac syndrome. Random hexamers served to reverse transcribe about 0.5 to 1 ug RNA. MiXCR, applied by TCRdb to the immunoSEQ multiplex PCR reads, yields one record per CDR3 protein. The sample includes 250,000 to 300,000 distinct CDR3 sequences, approximately 91% seen only once; the top ten take approximately 0.18%. The source material was CD8+ T cells from PBMCs. The origin of the receptors is a human donor with multiple sclerosis.

This clonotype was counted only a few times. This chain uses TRBV6-2 or TRBV6-3 with TRBJ1-5, with D possibly matching TRBD1 (6 bases). V dropped 4 bases and J dropped 6 bases, with 13 bases sitting between them. Germline values: CDR1 MNHEY, CDR2 SVGEGT. The CDR3 consists of 14 residues. CDR3 DNA: TGTGCCAGCAGTTCCACAGGGCCTGCTCAGCCCCAGCATTTT. It is translated as CASSSTGPAQPQHF.

This clonotype was picked up one time. Since no conserved phenylalanine or tryptophan closes the CDR3, a read error is the likely cause. V and J are TRBV2 and TRBJ2-1, with 8 bases identical to TRBD1. The V segment lost 7 bases and the J segment 3 bases; nucleotides outside the gene matches: 5. The length of the CDR3 is 14 residues. CDR1 SNHLY and CDR2 FYNNEI come from the germline V gene. The CDR3 loop is CASKLGQGYNEQFL. CDR3 coding DNA: TGTGCCAGCAAACTAGGACAGGGCTACAATGAGCAGTTCCTC.

J is TRBJ2-5 and V is TRBV25-1; the match to TRBD2 covers 7 bases. V trimming: 5 bases; J trimming: 3 bases; junction bases outside the gene matches: 6. The CDR3 has 14 residues. The germline gives CDR1 MGHDK, CDR2 SYGVNS. CDR3 coding DNA: TGTGCCAGCAGTAACTGGGGGGGAGAAGAGACCCAGTACTTC. Translation: CASSNWGGEETQYF. The complete variable domain, with remaining parts taken from reference TRBV25-1 and TRBJ2-5, reads EADIYQTPRYLVIGTGKKITLECSQTMGHDKMYWYQQDPGMELHLIHYSYGVNSTEKGDLSSESTVSRIRTEHFPLTLESARPSHTSQYLCASSNWGGEETQYFGPGTRLLVL.

V usage is TRBV10-3 and J usage is TRBJ2-1; D is unresolved. Germline assignment: CDR1 ENHRY and CDR2 SYGVKD. V was shortened by 0 bases and J by 6 bases, with 6 bases between the two germline ends. There are 13 residues in the CDR3. The CDR3 is CAISESTGNEQFF. The CDR3 nucleotides read TGTGCCATCAGTGAGTCGACGGGCAATGAGCAGTTCTTC.

The rearrangement joins TRBV19 to TRBJ1-2; D gene uncertain. With 5 bases removed from V and 3 bases from J, the gap between germline ends came to 7 bases. This CDR3 contains 12 residues. CDR1 is LNHDA and CDR2 is SQIVND in the germline V gene (reference sequence). This CDR3 is CASSSADYGYTF. Written as DNA, the CDR3 is TGTGCCAGTAGTTCCGCGGACTATGGCTACACCTTC.

This clonotype has ten or more counts. The J gene is TRBJ1-4, the V gene TRBV2, with 8 bases identical to TRBD1. In germline, CDR1 is SNHLY, CDR2 FYNNEI. Trimming removed 6 bases from V and 8 bases from J; junction bases left unmatched: 8. The CDR3 runs to 14 residues. The CDR3 sequence is CASRDPGQEEKLFF. CDR3 coding DNA: TGTGCCAGCAGAGATCCGGGACAGGAGGAAAAACTGTTTTTT.

The rearrangement uses TRBV4-1 and TRBJ2-7, with 7 bases that match TRBD2. Germline CDR1 MGHRA, CDR2 YSYEKL. The CDR3 runs 15 residues. With V trimmed by 3 bases and J by 4 bases, 9 bases remained unmatched. The CDR3 reads CASSQGGAATYEQYF. The CDR3 region has the DNA TGCGCCAGCAGCCAGGGAGGGGCAGCAACATACGAGCAGTACTTC.

Regarding this clonotype: A junction end diverges from the germline sequence, so it may reflect a read error. The chain carries TRBV6-1 and TRBJ2-1, with TRBD1 matching 9 bases. Looked up from germline, CDR1 is MNHNS and CDR2 is SASEGT. This CDR3 is built from 16 residues. The CDR3 region is CATSTYGTGSNNEQFF. The CDR3 bases are TGTGCCACCAGTACGTATGGGACAGGGTCCAACAATGAGCAGTTCTTC.

The chain joins TRBV28 to TRBJ1-3; 9 nucleotides match TRBD1. Germline V lookup: CDR1 MDHEN, CDR2 SYDVKM. Trimming cost V 6 bases and J 0 bases; bases outside gene matches: 0. CDR3 length equals 14 residues. CDR3 residues: CASRDRGSGNTIYF. The CDR3 DNA sequence: TGTGCCAGCAGGGACAGGGGCTCTGGAAACACCATATATTTT. Filled out from reference TRBV28 and TRBJ1-3, the complete variable domain reads DVKVTQSSRYLVKRTGEKVFLECVQDMDHENMFWYRQDPGLGLRLIYFSYDVKMKEKGDIPEGYSVSREKKERFSLILESASTNQTSMYLCASRDRGSGNTIYFGEGSWLTVV.

This clonotype has a single count. The V and J genes are TRBV7-9 and TRBJ2-7; 8 bases line up with TRBD1. Looked up from germline, CDR1 is SEHNR and CDR2 is FQNEAQ (reference sequence). J was trimmed by 5 bases and V by 4 bases; bases with no gene match: 7. This CDR3 has 14 amino acids. The CDR3 region has the DNA TGTGCCAGCAGCTCCTCCACGACAGGGGACGAGCAGTACTTC. Translated: CASSSSTTGDEQYF.

V usage is TRBV7-6 and J usage is TRBJ2-7; TRBD1 aligns across 9 bases. J gave up 5 bases and V 4 bases, and 3 bases lay outside the gene matches. The CDR3 contains 13 residues. Looked up from germline, CDR1 is SGHVS and CDR2 is FNYEAQ. CDR3 amino acids: CASSWGQGHEQYF. In nucleotides, the CDR3 is TGTGCCAGCAGCTGGGGACAGGGTCACGAGCAGTACTTC.

This chain joins TRBV25-1 and TRBJ2-2, with 8 bases fitting TRBD1. CDR1 and CDR2 from the germline V gene are MGHDK and SYGVNS. This CDR3 is built from 19 residues. V shed 3 bases and J 0 bases; nucleotides not matched to a gene: 12. The CDR3 region has the DNA TGTGCCAGCAGTGACCCTCGGGACAGGCGTCGAGCGAACACCGGGGAGCTGTTTTTT. It yields the protein CASSDPRDRRRANTGELFF.

The gene calls are TRBV9 and TRBJ2-6; no firm D call. This CDR3 contains 21 residues. Germline V lookup: CDR1 SGDLS, CDR2 YYNGEE. The V gene lost 1 base and the J gene lost 0 bases, with 23 bases spanning the gap. The CDR3 region has the DNA TGTGCCAGCAGCGTAAACCCATCGACTGGCAGAGAATACTCTGGGGCCAACGTCCTGACTTTC. Its protein is CASSVNPSTGREYSGANVLTF.

The V and J genes are TRBV7-9 and TRBJ2-2; no firm D call. The V gene lost 5 bases and the J gene lost 1 base, with 11 bases spanning the gap. This CDR3 region has 15 residues. CDR1 is SEHNR and CDR2 is FQNEAQ in the germline V gene (reference sequence). In nucleotides, the CDR3 is TGTGCCAGCAGCCCTGACACGTTGAACACCGGGGAGCTGTTTTTT. Translating gives CASSPDTLNTGELFF.

This rearrangement joins TRBV7-2 to TRBJ1-1; TRBD1 is a possible D gene (5 bases). The CDR3 spans 17 residues. Germline V gives CDR1 SGHTA, CDR2 FQGNSA. Trimming took 3 bases from V and 10 from J, leaving 27 bases between them. The CDR3 coding sequence is TGTGCCAGCAGCTTGCCCTCAGGGAGCGGGTTTGTTGATGGAGCTTTCTTT. Its translation: CASSLPSGSGFVDGAFF.

The chain uses TRBV4-2 and TRBJ2-1; D call uncertain. Trimming removed 0 bases at V and 5 bases at J, with 5 bases between. This CDR3 is 13 amino acids long. CDR1 is LGHNA, CDR2 YNFKEQ, per germline. Written as DNA, the CDR3 is TGTGCCAGCAGCCAAGACCACGACAATGAGCAGTTCTTC. Translated: CASSQDHDNEQFF.

CDR3 bases: TGTGCCAGCTCACCCGGACAGGGGAGCCCCTATGGCTACACCTTC. Translation gives CASSPGQGSPYGYTF. The chain has TRBV18 and TRBJ1-2, with 9 bases identical to TRBD1. CDR1 KGHSH and CDR2 LQKENI come from the germline V gene. V dropped 3 bases and J dropped 4; count of bases not matched to a gene: 6. This CDR3 comprises 15 residues.

This clonotype was recorded only once. The chain joins TRBV24-1 to TRBJ2-2, with D perhaps TRBD1 or TRBD2 (5 bases each). This CDR3 contains 15 residues. Trimming cost V 4 bases and J 7 bases, with 15 bases left between them. CDR1 is KGHDR and CDR2 is SFDVKD in the germline V gene. The CDR3 DNA reads as TGTGCCACCAGTGACCGGGGACCGCTAGACGGGGAGCTGTTTTTT. It encodes CATSDRGPLDGELFF.

CDR3 nucleotides: TGCAGTGCCGCGGGACCTAACTCCTACAATGAGCAGTTCTTC. It specifies CSAAGPNSYNEQFF. The rearrangement links TRBV20-1 to TRBJ2-1, with a weak D call TRBD2 (6 bases). The CDR3 has 14 amino acids. V was cut by 6 bases and J by 0 bases, with 12 bases left in between. CDR1 DFQATT and CDR2 SNEGSKA come from the germline V gene (reference sequence).

The chain couples TRBV5-1 to TRBJ1-2; D not certain. From germline, CDR1 is SGHRS and CDR2 YFSETQ. V gave up 0 bases and J gave up 4 bases, with 13 bases separating them. The CDR3 extends over 15 amino acids. CDR3 nucleotides: TGCGCCAGCAGCTTGGACGGCCCCAGTCCCTATGGCTACACCTTC. Amino acid sequence: CASSLDGPSPYGYTF.

The chain employs TRBV29-1 and TRBJ1-1; D gene uncertain. V dropped 0 bases and J dropped 10 bases, with 9 bases sitting between them. There are 11 residues in the CDR3. Germline V gives CDR1 SQVTM, CDR2 ANQGSEA. CDR3 sequence: CSVEDGGRAFF. CDR3 in DNA: TGCAGCGTTGAAGACGGCGGGAGAGCTTTCTTT.

The rearrangement uses TRBV20-1 and TRBJ1-1; a possible D gene is TRBD1 (6 bases). The V and J ends lost 2 bases and 0 bases respectively, with 10 bases between them. Germline V gives CDR1 DFQATT, CDR2 SNEGSKA (reference sequence). This CDR3 comprises 14 residues. The CDR3 sequence: CSARNTGMNTEAFF. The CDR3 DNA is TGCAGTGCTAGAAATACAGGGATGAACACTGAAGCTTTCTTT.

V gene TRBV6-2 or TRBV6-3 combines with J gene TRBJ2-1; TRBD1 matches 10 bases. CDR1 is MNHEY and CDR2 is SVGEGT in the germline V gene. The CDR3 totals 15 residues. The J segment lost 9 bases and the V segment lost 4 bases, leaving 9 bases of the junction unmatched. CDR3 nucleotides: TGTGCCAGCAGTTCGCACCCGGACAGGGGGGCTGAGCAGTTCTTC. It encodes CASSSHPDRGAEQFF.

This chain links TRBV4-3 with TRBJ2-7; D is perhaps TRBD1 (5 bases). Trimming cost V 1 base and J 8 bases, with 12 bases left between them. The CDR3 is 13 residues long. The germline V gene has CDR1 LGHNA and CDR2 YSLEER. The CDR3, as DNA: TGCGCCAGCAGCCAAGGGGCAGGGCGGCAGCAGTACTTC. As protein: CASSQGAGRQQYF.

This sequence joins TRBV7-2 and TRBJ2-2, with a possible D match to TRBD1 (5 bases). V was shortened by 8 bases and J by 1 base, with 14 bases between the two germline ends. CDR1 and CDR2 (germline): SGHTA, FQGNSA. The CDR3 loop spans 15 amino acids. CDR3 nucleotide sequence: TGTGCCAGCTTAAAAGGGGCAATGAACACCGGGGAGCTGTTTTTT. This sequence encodes CASLKGAMNTGELFF.

J is TRBJ2-3 and V is TRBV10-3, with D possibly matching TRBD1 (6 bases). This CDR3 contains 12 residues. Per the germline V gene, CDR1 is ENHRY and CDR2 is SYGVKD. The V gene lost 8 bases and the J gene lost 2 bases, with 8 bases spanning the gap. The CDR3 DNA is TGTGCCATCGGGGGCAACACAGATACGCAGTATTTT. Translated, it gives CAIGGNTDTQYF.

The rearrangement uses TRBV10-3 and TRBJ2-3; D is perhaps TRBD1 or TRBD2 (5 bases each). CDR1 is ENHRY, CDR2 SYGVKD, per germline. The V end lost 2 bases, the J end lost 2 bases, and 14 bases lay between the germline ends. This CDR3 is built from 16 residues. CDR3 coding DNA: TGTGCCATCAGTGAGCGGGACGGCGACGCCACAGATACGCAGTATTTT. It is translated as CAISERDGDATDTQYF.